This TCR beta chain was identified during a study of cytomegalovirus exposure and HLA in healthy donors. Both 60 Vbeta primers and 13 Jbeta primers went into the PCR. Sequencing used immunoSEQ multiplex PCR; TCRdb keeps in-frame clones, though not all of them. The table includes some 130,000 clones, 60% to 85% detected once. V was cut by 5 bases and J by 5 bases, with 12 bases left in between. The germline CDR1 and CDR2 sequences are MNHNS and SASEGT. This CDR3 region has 13 residues. The chain couples TRBV6-1 to TRBJ2-5, with D perhaps TRBD2 (5 bases). Material for sequencing was PBMCs. This TCR was sampled from a man aged 18 to 30 in good health and CMV-seronegative. In DNA form, the CDR3 reads TGTGCCAGCAGTCGGACTCAGGAGGAGACCCAGTACTTC. Translating gives CASSRTQEETQYF.